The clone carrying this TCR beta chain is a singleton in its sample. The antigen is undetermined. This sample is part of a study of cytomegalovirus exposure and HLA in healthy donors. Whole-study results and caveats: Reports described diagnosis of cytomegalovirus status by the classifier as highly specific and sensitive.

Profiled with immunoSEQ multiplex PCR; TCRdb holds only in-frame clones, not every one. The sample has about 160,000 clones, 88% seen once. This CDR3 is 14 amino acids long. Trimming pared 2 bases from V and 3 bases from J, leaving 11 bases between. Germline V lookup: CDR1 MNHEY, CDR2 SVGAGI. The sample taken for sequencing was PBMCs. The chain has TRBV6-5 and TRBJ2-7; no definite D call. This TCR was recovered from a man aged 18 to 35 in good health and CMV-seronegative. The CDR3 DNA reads TGTGCCAGCAGTTACCAGGCTGGATACTACGAGCAGTACTTC. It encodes CASSYQAGYYEQYF.